This entry features one T cell receptor beta chain sequence. The length of the CDR3 is 12 residues. The germline V and J ends were trimmed by 5 bases and 5 bases, with 12 bases remaining between them. Germline values: CDR1 GTSNPN, CDR2 SVGIG (reference sequence). Reverse transcription used about 0.45 to 1 ug RNA and random hexamers. TCRdb redid the calling of the immunoSEQ multiplex PCR reads with MiXCR, one entry per CDR3 protein. Among over 150,000 distinct CDR3 sequences listed, approximately 94% were seen once. This entry is derived from a study of CD8 T cells in Susac syndrome. The chain is built from TRBV30 and TRBJ1-1; possible D gene TRBD1, 5 bases. The TCR was taken from a human donor with multiple sclerosis. Specimen: CD4+ T cells from PBMCs. As DNA, the CDR3 is TGTGCCTGGGGGGCAGGGAGAACTGAAGCTTTCTTT. This gives the protein CAWGAGRTEAFF.